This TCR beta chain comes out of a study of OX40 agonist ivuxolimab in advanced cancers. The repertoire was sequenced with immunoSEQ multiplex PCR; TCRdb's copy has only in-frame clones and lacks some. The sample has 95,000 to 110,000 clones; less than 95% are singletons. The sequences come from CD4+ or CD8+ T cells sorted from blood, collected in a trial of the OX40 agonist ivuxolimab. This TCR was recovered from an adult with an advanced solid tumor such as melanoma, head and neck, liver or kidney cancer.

The CDR3 spells CASSPGQGSQETQYF. The CDR3 bases are TGTGCCAGCAGTCCCGGACAGGGGAGCCAAGAGACCCAGTACTTC. The chain combines TRBV27 with TRBJ2-5; 9 bases line up with TRBD1. The CDR3 spans 15 residues. Germline V lookup: CDR1 MNHEY, CDR2 SMNVEV (reference sequence). The V segment lost 5 bases and the J segment 1 base; nucleotides outside the gene matches: 5.